This T cell receptor beta chain is from a study of lymphopenia after photon versus proton radiotherapy. On this clone itself: The antigen remains unidentified.

Broader study findings: A bigger post-nadir fall in TCR diversity correlated inversely with survival time in deceased patients. Proton therapy kept repertoires fairly stable, unlike photons, which gained effector/memory cells. Post-nadir diversity loss with photons came from oligoclonal expansion, particularly CD8+ Temra cells.

Sequencing used immunoSEQ multiplex PCR; TCRdb keeps in-frame clones, though not all of them. The sample records approximately 62,000 clones, about 88% being singletons. This CDR3 comprises 15 residues. In germline, CDR1 is MNHNY, CDR2 SVGAGI (reference sequence). This receptor was obtained from a man aged 60 to 69 with pancreatic cancer. The rearrangement uses TRBV6-6 and TRBJ2-5; the D gene is possibly TRBD2 (6 bases). Matching the DNA end better, TRBJ2-7 makes the J call doubtful. This specimen consisted of peripheral blood, obtained from a patient treated with proton-based radiotherapy. The CDR3 protein is CASSPSGTFSYEQYF. The CDR3 bases are TGTGCCAGCAGCCCCTCGGGGACTTTCTCCTACGAGCAGTACTTC.